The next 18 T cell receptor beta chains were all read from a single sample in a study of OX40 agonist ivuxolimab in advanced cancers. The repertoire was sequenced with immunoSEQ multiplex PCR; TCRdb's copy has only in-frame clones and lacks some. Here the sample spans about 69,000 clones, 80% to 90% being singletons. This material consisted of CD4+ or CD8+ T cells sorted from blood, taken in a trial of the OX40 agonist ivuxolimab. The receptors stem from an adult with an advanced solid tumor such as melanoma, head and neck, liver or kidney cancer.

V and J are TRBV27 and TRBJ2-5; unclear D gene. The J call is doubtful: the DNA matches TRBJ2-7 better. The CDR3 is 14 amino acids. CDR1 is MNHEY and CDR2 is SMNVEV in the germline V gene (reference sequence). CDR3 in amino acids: CASSLKVLGYEQYF. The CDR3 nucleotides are TGTGCCAGCAGTCTAAAGGTGTTAGGCTACGAGCAGTACTTC.

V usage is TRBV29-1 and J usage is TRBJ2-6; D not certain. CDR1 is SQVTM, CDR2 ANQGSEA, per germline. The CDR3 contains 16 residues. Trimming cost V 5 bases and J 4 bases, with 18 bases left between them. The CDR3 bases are TGCAGCGTTAAGGACCCAGACATGATCGGGGCCAACGTCCTGACTTTC. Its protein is CSVKDPDMIGANVLTF.

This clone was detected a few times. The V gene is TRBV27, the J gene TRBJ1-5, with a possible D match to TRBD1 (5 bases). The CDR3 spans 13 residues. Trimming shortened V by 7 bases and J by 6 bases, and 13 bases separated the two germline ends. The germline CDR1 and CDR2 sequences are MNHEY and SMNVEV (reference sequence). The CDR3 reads CASTSGGGQPQHF. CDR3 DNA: TGTGCCAGCACCTCTGGGGGGGGTCAGCCCCAGCATTTT.

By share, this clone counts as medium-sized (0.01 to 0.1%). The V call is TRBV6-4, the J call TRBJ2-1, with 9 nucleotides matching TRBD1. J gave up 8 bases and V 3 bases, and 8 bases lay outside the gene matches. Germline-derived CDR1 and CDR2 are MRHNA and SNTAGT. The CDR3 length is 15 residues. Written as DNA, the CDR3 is TGTGCCAGCAGTGATCAGGGACAGGGAAGCTATGAGCAGTTCTTC. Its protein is CASSDQGQGSYEQFF.

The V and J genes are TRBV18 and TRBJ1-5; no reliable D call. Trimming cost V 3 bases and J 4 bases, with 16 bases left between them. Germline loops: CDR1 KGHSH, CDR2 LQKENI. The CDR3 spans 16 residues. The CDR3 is CASSPQPDGYNQPQHF. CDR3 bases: TGTGCCAGCTCACCTCAGCCCGACGGATATAATCAGCCCCAGCATTTT.

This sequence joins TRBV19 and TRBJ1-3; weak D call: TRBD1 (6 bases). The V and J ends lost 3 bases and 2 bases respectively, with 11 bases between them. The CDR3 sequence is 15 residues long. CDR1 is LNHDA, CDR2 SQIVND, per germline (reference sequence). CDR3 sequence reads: CASSMSRGAGNTIYF. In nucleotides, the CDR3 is TGTGCCAGTAGTATGTCCAGGGGCGCTGGAAACACCATATATTTT.

DNA for the CDR3: TGTGCCAGCAGCCCCCCCGGAACATTTGGAGCTTTCTTT. Residues: CASSPPGTFGAFF. The chain has TRBV7-9 and TRBJ1-1; no clear D gene. The length of the CDR3 is 13 residues. With 5 bases removed from V and 10 bases from J, the gap between germline ends came to 17 bases. Germline CDR1 and CDR2: SEHNR and FQNEAQ (reference sequence).

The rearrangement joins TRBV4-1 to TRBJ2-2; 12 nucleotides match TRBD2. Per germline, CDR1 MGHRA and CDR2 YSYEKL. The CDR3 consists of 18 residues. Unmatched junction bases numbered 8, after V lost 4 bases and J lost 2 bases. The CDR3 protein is CASSPSGRAGVNTGELFF. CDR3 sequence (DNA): TGCGCCAGCAGCCCTAGCGGGAGGGCGGGAGTTAACACCGGGGAGCTGTTTTTT.

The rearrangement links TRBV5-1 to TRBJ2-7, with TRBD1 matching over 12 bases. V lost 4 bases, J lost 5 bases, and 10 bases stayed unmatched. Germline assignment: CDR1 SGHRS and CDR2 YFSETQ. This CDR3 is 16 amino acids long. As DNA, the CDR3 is TGCGCCAGCAGCCAAGAGGGACAGGGGGCTGGGGACGAGCAGTACTTC. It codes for CASSQEGQGAGDEQYF.

CDR3 nucleotides: TGTGCCAGCAGTTACTCGATAGGGAGCAATCAGCCCCAGCATTTT. This encodes CASSYSIGSNQPQHF. The V gene is TRBV6-5, the J gene TRBJ1-5; D call uncertain. The length of the CDR3 is 15 residues. Germline V gives CDR1 MNHEY, CDR2 SVGAGI. Trimming cost V 0 bases and J 1 base, with 7 bases left between them.

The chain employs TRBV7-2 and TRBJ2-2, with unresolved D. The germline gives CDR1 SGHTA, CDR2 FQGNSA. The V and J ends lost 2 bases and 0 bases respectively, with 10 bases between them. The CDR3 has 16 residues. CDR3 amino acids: CASSLFLTPNTGELFF. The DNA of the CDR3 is TGTGCCAGCAGCTTATTCCTGACACCGAACACCGGGGAGCTGTTTTTT.

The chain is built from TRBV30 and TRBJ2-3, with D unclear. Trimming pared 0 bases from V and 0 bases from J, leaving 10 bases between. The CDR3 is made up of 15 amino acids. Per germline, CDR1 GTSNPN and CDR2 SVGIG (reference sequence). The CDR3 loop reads CAWSVGLTSTDTQYF. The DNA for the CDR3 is TGTGCCTGGAGTGTCGGGCTAACTAGCACAGATACGCAGTATTTT.

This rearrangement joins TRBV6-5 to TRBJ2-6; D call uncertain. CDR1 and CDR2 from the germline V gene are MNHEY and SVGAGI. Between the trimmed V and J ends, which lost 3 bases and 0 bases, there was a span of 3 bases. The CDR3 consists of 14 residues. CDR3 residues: CASSYNSGANVLTF. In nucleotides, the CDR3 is TGTGCCAGCAGTTATAACTCTGGGGCCAACGTCCTGACTTTC.

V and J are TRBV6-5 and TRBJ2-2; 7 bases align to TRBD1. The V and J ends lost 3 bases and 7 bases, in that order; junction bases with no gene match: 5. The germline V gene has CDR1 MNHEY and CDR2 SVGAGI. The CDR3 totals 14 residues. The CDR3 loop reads CASSYVQGFGELFF. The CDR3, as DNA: TGTGCCAGCAGTTATGTACAGGGGTTCGGGGAGCTGTTTTTT.

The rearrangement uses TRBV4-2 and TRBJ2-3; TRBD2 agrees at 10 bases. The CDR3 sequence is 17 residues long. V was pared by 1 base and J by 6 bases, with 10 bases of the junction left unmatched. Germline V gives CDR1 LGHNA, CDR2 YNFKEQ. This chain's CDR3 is CASSQAASGSFLDTQYF. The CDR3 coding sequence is TGTGCCAGCAGCCAAGCGGCTAGCGGGAGTTTTTTGGATACGCAGTATTTT.

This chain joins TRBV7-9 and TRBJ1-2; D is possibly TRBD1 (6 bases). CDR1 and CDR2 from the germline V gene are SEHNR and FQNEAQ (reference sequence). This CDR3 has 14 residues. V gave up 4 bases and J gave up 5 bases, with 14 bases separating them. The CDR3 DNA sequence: TGTGCCAGCAGCTCCGGACAGAAGTCTTATGGCTACACCTTC. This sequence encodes CASSSGQKSYGYTF.

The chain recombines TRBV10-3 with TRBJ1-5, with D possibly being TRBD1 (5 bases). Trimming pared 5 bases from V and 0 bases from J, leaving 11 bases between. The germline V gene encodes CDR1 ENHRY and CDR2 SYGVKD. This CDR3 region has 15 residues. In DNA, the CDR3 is TGTGCCATCAGTCCCGACAGTTATAGCAATCAGCCCCAGCATTTT. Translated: CAISPDSYSNQPQHF.

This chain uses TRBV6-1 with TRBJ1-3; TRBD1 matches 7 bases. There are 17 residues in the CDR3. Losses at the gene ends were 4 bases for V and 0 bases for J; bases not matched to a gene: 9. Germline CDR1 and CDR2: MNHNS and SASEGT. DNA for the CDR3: TGTGCCAGCAGTGCATGGGACAGCGTAGACTCTGGAAACACCATATATTTT. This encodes CASSAWDSVDSGNTIYF.